A single sample gave rise to the 4 T cell receptor beta chains below, sequenced in a study of shared clonotypes between healthy human individuals. Naivety among CD8 cells was defined by CD45RO negativity and positive CCR7 selection, thereby excluding terminally differentiated effector memory CD45RA+ cells. Assay: immunoSEQ multiplex PCR; the TCRdb copy retains only in-frame clones and omits some. The sample lists roughly 2 million clones; roughly 94% were seen once. Sequencing used naive CD8+ T cells sorted from blood. The receptors stem from a man aged 18 to 29 in good health.

The chain joins TRBV7-9 to TRBJ2-7, with 9 nucleotides matching TRBD2. After removal of 5 bases from V and 5 bases from J, the junction contained 7 bases not matched to a gene. Germline CDR1 SEHNR, CDR2 FQNEAQ (reference sequence). CDR3 length: 14 residues. In DNA form, the CDR3 reads TGTGCCAGCAGCGAATTAGCGGGGGCGGACGAGCAGTACTTC. Residues: CASSELAGADEQYF.

The chain carries TRBV11-2 and TRBJ2-3; the D is unclear. Germline values: CDR1 SGHAT, CDR2 FQNNGV. Trimming cost V 2 bases and J 0 bases, with 18 bases left between them. This CDR3 comprises 18 residues. The CDR3 reads CASSLHRMVGLSTDTQYF. The CDR3 DNA follows: TGTGCCAGCAGCTTACATCGTATGGTAGGGCTCAGCACAGATACGCAGTATTTT. Combining the CDR3 with reference TRBV11-2 and TRBJ2-3 gives the whole variable domain EAGVAQSPRYKIIEKRQSVAFWCNPISGHATLYWYQQILGQGPKLLIQFQNNGVVDDSQLPKDRFSAERLKGVDSTLKIQPAKLEDSAVYLCASSLHRMVGLSTDTQYFGPGTRLTVL.

The V and J genes are TRBV7-9 and TRBJ2-1; TRBD2 is a possible D gene (6 bases). Germline CDR1 and CDR2: SEHNR and FQNEAQ (reference sequence). This CDR3 contains 13 residues. For the CDR3, the DNA is TGTACCGTCGCGGAGGGTAGTTACAATGAGCAGTTCTTC. Its protein product is CTVAEGSYNEQFF.

The CDR3 protein is CASSLDKDIQYF. DNA of the CDR3: TGTGCCAGCAGCTTAGACAAGGACATTCAGTACTTC. The J gene is TRBJ2-4, the V gene TRBV11-2; D is ambiguous. V was trimmed by 0 bases and J by 8 bases, leaving 5 bases between them. The V gene's germline CDR1 is SGHAT and CDR2 FQNNGV. The CDR3 runs to 12 residues.